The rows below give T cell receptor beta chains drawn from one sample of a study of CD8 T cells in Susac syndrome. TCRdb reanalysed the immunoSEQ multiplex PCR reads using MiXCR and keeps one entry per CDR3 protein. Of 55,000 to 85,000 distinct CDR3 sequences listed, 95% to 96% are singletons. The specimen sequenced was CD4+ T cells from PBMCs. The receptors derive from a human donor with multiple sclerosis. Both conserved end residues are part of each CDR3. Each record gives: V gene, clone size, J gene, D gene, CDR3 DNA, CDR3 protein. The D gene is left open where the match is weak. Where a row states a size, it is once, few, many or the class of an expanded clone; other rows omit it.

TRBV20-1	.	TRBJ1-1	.	TGCAGTGCTAGAAATCCGACCGGCACTGAAGCTTTCTTT	CSARNPTGTEAFF
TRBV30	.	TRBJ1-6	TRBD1	TGTGCCTGGAGATCGACCGGGACAGGCTATTCACCCCTCCACTTT	CAWRSTGTGYSPLHF
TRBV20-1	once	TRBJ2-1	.	TGCAGTGCGGAGTATCAGGGCAATGAGCAGTTCTTC	CSAEYQGNEQFF
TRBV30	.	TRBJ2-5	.	TGTGCCTGGAGTGTAACGGGGGCGGGGGAGACCCAGTACTTC	CAWSVTGAGETQYF
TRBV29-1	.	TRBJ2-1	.	TGCAGCGTTGAGTATACCCGCAATGAGCAGTTCTTC	CSVEYTRNEQFF
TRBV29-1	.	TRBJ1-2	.	TGCACCGCCTCCCAGCAGACCTATGGCTACACCTTC	CTASQQTYGYTF
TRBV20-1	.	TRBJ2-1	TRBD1	TGCAGTGCTACCTTGGGACAGGGACCCTACAATGAGCAGTTCTTC	CSATLGQGPYNEQFF
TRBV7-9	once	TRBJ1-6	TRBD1	TGTGCCAGCAGCATGACAGGGGGCGCAAGATCACCCCTCCACTTT	CASSMTGGARSPLHF
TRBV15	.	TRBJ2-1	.	TGTGCCACCAGCAGGAGCAGGGGATCCCACAATGAGCAGTTCTTC	CATSRSRGSHNEQFF
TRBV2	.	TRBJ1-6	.	TGTGCCAGCAGTCCGGTGCGCTCCTATAATTCACCCCTCCACTTT	CASSPVRSYNSPLHF
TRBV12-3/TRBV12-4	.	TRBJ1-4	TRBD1	TGTGCCAGCAGTTTTTCTACGGGGACAGGGAATGAAAAACTGTTTTTT	CASSFSTGTGNEKLFF
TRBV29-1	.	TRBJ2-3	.	TGCAGCGTTGAACCCCAGGGAAGAGATACGCAGTATTTT	CSVEPQGRDTQYF
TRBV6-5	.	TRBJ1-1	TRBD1	TGTGCCAGCAGGGACAGGGGGAGGGACACTGAAGCTTTCTTT	CASRDRGRDTEAFF
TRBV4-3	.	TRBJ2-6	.	TGCGCCAGCAGCCAAGACAGGGGAAGCCTCTCTGGGGCCAACGTCCTGACTTTC	CASSQDRGSLSGANVLTF
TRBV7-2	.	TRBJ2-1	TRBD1	TGTGCCAGCAGCTATCGGACAGGGGGCTCCTACAATGAGCAGTTCTTC	CASSYRTGGSYNEQFF
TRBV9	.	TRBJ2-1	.	TGTGCCAGCAGCGCTCGACAGGAGCAGTTCTTC	CASSARQEQFF
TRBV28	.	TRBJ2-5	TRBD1	TGTGCCAGCATCGGCAGGGGGTGGGAGACCCAGTACTTC	CASIGRGWETQYF
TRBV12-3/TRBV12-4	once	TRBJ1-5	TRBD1	TGTGCCAGCAGTCCTACAGGGGACGCCGTTCAGCCCCAGCATTTT	CASSPTGDAVQPQHF
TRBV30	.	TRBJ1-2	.	TGTGCCCGAATGGGCGGCCTAGCTAACTATGGCTACACCTTC	CARMGGLANYGYTF
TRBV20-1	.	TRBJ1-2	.	TGCAGTGCTAGACAGGGAGACTATGGCTACACCTTC	CSARQGDYGYTF
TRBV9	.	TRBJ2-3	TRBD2	TGTGCCAGCAGCGTAGGCCCTAGACTAGCGGGGGCGGTAGATACGCAGTATTTT	CASSVGPRLAGAVDTQYF
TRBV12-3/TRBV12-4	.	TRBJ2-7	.	TGTGCCAGCAGCCCATCTGGGGCCTACGAGCAGTACTTC	CASSPSGAYEQYF
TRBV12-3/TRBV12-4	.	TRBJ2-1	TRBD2	TGTGCCAGCAGTTCTGATCGGGGGGGCTATGAGCAGTTCTTC	CASSSDRGGYEQFF
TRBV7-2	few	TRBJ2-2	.	TGTGCCAGCAGCTTATTAGGCGGGGTTCAAACCGGGGAGCTGTTTTTT	CASSLLGGVQTGELFF
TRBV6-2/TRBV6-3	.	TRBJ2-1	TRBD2	TGTGCCAGCAAGGGGCTAGCGGGGGGGTCCGCCTACAATGAGCAGTTCTTC	CASKGLAGGSAYNEQFF
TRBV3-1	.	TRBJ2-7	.	TGTGCCAGCAGCCAAGCCAGGAGCTCCTACGAGCAGTACTTC	CASSQARSSYEQYF
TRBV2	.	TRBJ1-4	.	TGTGCCAGCAGCCCTCGACAGATTAATGAAAAACTGTTTTTT	CASSPRQINEKLFF
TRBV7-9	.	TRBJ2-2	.	TGTGCCAGCAGCTTACCCGGCGTCGGGGAGCTGTTTTTT	CASSLPGVGELFF
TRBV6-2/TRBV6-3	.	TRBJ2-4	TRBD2	TGTGCCAGCAGTTATTCAGCGGGAACCAAAAACATTCAGTACTTC	CASSYSAGTKNIQYF
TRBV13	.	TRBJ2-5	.	TGTGCCAGCAGCTTAGCAGGGTACCAAGAGACCCAGTACTTC	CASSLAGYQETQYF
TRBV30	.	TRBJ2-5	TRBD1	TGTGCCTGGAGCCACGGACAGGGGTTTACTCTGCGAGAGACCCAGTACTTC	CAWSHGQGFTLRETQYF
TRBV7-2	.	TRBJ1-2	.	TGTGCCAGCAGCTTAGTCTACCCCCGCAATGGCTACACCTTC	CASSLVYPRNGYTF
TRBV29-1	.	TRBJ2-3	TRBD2	TGCAGCGTTGAATCGGGACTAGGCGCCACAGATACGCAGTATTTT	CSVESGLGATDTQYF
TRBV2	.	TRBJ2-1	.	TGTGCTAGGGGGGACAGTAGTCATGAGCAGTTCTTC	CARGDSSHEQFF
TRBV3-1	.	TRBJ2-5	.	TGTGCCAGCAGTCAGGTAACAGGACCACAAGAGACCCAGTACTTC	CASSQVTGPQETQYF
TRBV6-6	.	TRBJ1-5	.	TGTGCCAGCAGTTACTCGGACATCGGGCAGCCCCAGCATTTT	CASSYSDIGQPQHF
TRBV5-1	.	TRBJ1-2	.	TGCGCCAGCAGCCCCGGCGGTGTGAACGGTAACTATGGCTACACCTTC	CASSPGGVNGNYGYTF
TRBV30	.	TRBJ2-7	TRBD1	TGTGCCTGGAGTCAGTCGGACAGGGCCGACGAGCAGTACTTC	CAWSQSDRADEQYF
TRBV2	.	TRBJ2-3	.	TGTGCCAGCAGTGGTGGCCAGGCGGGGGCCCGCACAGATACGCAGTATTTT	CASSGGQAGARTDTQYF
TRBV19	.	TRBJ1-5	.	TGTGCCAGTAGTCAGAATAGCAATCAGCCCCAGCATTTT	CASSQNSNQPQHF
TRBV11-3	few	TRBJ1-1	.	TGTGCCAGCAGCTTTGGGGCAGCTTCCACTGAAGCTTTCTTT	CASSFGAASTEAFF
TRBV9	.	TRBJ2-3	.	TGTGTCAGCAGCGGCGGAGGGGGAGGCACAGATACGCAGTATTTT	CVSSGGGGGTDTQYF